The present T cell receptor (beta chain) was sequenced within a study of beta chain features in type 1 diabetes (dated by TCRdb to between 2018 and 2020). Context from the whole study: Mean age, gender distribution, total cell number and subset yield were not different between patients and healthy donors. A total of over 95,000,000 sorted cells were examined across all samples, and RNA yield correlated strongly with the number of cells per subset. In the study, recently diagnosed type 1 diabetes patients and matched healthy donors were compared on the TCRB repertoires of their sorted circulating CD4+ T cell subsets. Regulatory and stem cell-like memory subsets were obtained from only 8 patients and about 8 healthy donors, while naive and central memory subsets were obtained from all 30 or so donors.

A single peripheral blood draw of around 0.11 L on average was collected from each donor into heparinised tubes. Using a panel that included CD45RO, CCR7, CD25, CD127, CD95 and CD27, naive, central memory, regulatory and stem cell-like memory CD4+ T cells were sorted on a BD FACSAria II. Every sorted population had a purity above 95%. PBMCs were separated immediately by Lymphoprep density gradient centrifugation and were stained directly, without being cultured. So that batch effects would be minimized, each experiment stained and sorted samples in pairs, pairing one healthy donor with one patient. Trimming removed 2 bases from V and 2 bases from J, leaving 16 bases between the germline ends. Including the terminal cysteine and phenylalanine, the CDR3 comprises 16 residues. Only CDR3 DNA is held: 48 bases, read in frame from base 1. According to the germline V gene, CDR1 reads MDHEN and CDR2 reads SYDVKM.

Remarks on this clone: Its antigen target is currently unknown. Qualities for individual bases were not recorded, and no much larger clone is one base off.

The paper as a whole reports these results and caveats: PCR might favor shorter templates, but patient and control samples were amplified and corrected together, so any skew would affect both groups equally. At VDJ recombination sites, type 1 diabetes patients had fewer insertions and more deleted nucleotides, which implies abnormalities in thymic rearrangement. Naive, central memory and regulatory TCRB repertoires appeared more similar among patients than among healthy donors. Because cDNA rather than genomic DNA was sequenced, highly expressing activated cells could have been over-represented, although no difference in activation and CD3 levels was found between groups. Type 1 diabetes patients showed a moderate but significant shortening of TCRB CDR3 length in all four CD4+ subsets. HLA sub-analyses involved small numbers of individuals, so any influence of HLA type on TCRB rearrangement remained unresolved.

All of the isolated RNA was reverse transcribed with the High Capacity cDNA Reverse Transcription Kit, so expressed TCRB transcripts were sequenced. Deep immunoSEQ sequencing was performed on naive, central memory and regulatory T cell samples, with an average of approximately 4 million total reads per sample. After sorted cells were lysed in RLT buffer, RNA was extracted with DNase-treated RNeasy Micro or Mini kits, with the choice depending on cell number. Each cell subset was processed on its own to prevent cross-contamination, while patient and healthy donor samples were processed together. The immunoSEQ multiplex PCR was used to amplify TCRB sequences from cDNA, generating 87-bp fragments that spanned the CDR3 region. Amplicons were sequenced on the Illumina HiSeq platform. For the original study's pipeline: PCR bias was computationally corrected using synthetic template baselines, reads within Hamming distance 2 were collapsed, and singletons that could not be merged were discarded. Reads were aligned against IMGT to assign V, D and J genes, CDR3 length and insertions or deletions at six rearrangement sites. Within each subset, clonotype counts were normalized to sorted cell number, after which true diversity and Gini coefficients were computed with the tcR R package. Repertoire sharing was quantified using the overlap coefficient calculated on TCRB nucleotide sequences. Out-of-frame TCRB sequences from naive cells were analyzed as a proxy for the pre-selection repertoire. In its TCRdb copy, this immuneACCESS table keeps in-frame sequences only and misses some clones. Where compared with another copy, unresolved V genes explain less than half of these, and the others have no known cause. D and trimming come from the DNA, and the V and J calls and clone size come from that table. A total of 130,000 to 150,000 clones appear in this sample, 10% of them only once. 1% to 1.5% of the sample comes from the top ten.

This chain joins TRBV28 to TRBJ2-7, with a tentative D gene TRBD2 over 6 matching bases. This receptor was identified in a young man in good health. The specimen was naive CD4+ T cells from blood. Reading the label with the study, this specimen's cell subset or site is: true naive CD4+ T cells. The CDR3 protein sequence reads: CASSLPGLQDTYEQYF. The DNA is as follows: TGTGCCAGCAGTTTACCGGGACTCCAAGACACCTACGAGCAGTACTTC.